This TCR beta chain originates from a study of blood T cell repertoires in COVID-19. About the study: The origin of the acute and convalescent COVID-19 samples was the United States, Italy and Spain. The analysed material was cDNA or gDNA that came from T cells, B-cell-depleted T cells, or PBMCs.

Original processing methods: Counts of nucleated cells, estimated from reference gene primer amplification, were obtained. The assay was immunoSEQ multiplex PCR, and TCRdb's table has in-frame clones only and misses some. The V and J calls and clone size come from that table; D and trimming were worked out from the DNA. The sample consists of 300,000 or so clones, around 87% of them appearing once. Germline-derived CDR1 and CDR2 are SGHDT and YYEEEE. V was cut by 3 bases and J by 2 bases, with 17 bases left in between. The CDR3 runs 16 residues. The sequencing input was peripheral blood. The sequence was obtained from a man aged 65 to 79 with acute or convalescent COVID-19. This rearrangement joins TRBV5-6 to TRBJ2-5; D not resolved. As DNA, the CDR3 is TGTGCCAGCAGCTCTTTGGCGGCAGATATTCAAGAGACCCAGTACTTC. It codes for CASSSLAADIQETQYF. Variable domain in full (rest from reference TRBV5-6 and TRBJ2-5): DAGVTQSPTHLIKTRGQQVTLRCSPKSGHDTVSWYQQALGQGPQFIFQYYEEEERQRGNFPDRFSGHQFPNYSSELNVNALLLGDSALYLCASSSLAADIQETQYFGPGTRLLVL.